The following is a T cell receptor beta chain sequence with its context. Germline V lookup: CDR1 SQVTM, CDR2 ANQGSEA. The CDR3 is made up of 12 amino acids. V was pared by 7 bases and J by 3 bases, with 10 bases between. TCRdb analysed the RT-PCR reads with MiXCR anew, one entry per CDR3 protein. This table holds fewer than 800,000 distinct CDR3 sequences, 11% to 15% found once. The clonotype was recovered from a female donor in good health, serving as a healthy control. The sample taken for sequencing was memory CD4+ T cells from blood. This chain connects TRBV29-1 to TRBJ1-5; D is unresolved. The CDR3 DNA is TGCAGCGCAAGGGAGTTCAATCAGCCCCAGCATTTT. As protein: CSAREFNQPQHF.